This T cell receptor (beta chain) was profiled in a study of blood T cell repertoires in COVID-19. The method was immunoSEQ multiplex PCR; TCRdb's version includes in-frame clones alone and lacks a portion of them. The table has 30,000 or so clones, about 90% seen once. This CDR3 has 15 amino acids. Germline V CDR1 and CDR2: LNHDA, SQIVND (reference sequence). The V and J ends lost 4 bases and 3 bases, in that order; junction bases with no gene match: 5. The receptor's source is a man aged 70-80 years with active or convalescent COVID-19. Sequenced input: peripheral blood. The chain recombines TRBV19 with TRBJ1-1, with 10 bases identical to TRBD1. As DNA, the CDR3 is TGTGCCAGTAGTAGAGGACAGGGGGTCGACACTGAAGCTTTCTTT. This gives the protein CASSRGQGVDTEAFF.